This T cell receptor beta chain was found in a study of shared clonotypes between healthy human individuals. Germline V gene data show CDR1 as SEHNR and CDR2 as FQNEAQ (reference sequence). CDR3 length: 15 residues. V dropped 2 bases and J dropped 4; count of bases not matched to a gene: 5. Clones were read by immunoSEQ multiplex PCR, and TCRdb kept only the in-frame ones, dropping some. In the table there are some 500,000 clones, roughly 85% of which are singletons. This TCR derives from a middle-aged woman in good health. Some clones in this sample may be carry-over from other donors' samples. The sample comprised PBMCs. V is TRBV7-9 and J is TRBJ2-7; TRBD1 matches at 10 bases. The CDR3 DNA is TGTGCCAGCAGCTTAACCGGGACAGGGGAGTACGAGCAGTACTTC. Encoded protein: CASSLTGTGEYEQYF.